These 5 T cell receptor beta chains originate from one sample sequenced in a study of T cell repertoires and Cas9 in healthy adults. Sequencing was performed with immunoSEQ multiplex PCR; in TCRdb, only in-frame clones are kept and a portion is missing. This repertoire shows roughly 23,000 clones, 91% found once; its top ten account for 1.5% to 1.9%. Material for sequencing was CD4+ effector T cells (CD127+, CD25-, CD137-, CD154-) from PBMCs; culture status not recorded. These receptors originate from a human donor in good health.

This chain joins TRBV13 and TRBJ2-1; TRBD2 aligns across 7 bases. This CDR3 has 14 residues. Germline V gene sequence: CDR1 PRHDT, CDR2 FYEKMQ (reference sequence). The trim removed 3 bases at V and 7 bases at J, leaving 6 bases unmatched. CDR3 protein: CASSFREAPNEQFF. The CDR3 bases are TGTGCCAGCAGCTTCCGGGAGGCCCCAAATGAGCAGTTCTTC.

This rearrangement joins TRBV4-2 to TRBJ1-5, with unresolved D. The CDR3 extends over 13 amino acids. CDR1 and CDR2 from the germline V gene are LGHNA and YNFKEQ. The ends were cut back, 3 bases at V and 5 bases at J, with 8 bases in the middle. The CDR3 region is CASSQALHQPQHF. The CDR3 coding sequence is TGTGCCAGCAGCCAGGCTCTGCATCAGCCCCAGCATTTT.

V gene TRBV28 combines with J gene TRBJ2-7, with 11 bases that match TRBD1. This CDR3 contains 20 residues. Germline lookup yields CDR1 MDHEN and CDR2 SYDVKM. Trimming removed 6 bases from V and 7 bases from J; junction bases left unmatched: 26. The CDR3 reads CASSFFSVRTGGGARVEQYF. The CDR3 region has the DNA TGTGCCAGCAGCTTTTTTAGTGTTAGGACAGGGGGCGGGGCCAGGGTAGAGCAGTACTTC.

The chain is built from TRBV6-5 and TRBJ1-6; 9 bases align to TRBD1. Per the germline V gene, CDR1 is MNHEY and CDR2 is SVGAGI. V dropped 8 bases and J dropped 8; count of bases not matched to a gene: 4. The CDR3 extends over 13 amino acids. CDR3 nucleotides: TGTGCCAGCGGTGGACAGGGGTATTCACCCCTCCACTTT. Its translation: CASGGQGYSPLHF.

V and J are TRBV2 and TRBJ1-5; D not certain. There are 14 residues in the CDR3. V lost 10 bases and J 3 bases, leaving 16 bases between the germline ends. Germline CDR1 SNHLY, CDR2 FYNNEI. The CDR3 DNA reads TGTGCCACCTCTCCGGGAACTCCCAATCAGCCCCAGCATTTT. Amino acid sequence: CATSPGTPNQPQHF.